Shown below are 23 T cell receptor beta chains from a single sample sequenced in a study of T cells after yellow fever vaccination. TCRdb ran MiXCR on the 5' RACE reads and lists one entry per CDR3 protein. This table holds about 69,000 distinct CDR3 sequences, 5% to 6.5% found once. The sample consisted of CD4+ T cells sorted from PBMCs, taken less than 16 days after the first yellow fever vaccination. The receptors come from a man aged 18 to 30 who received the YFV17D yellow fever vaccine.

This clonotype was seen ten or more times. This CDR3 is CASSVVPTDTQYF. The CDR3, as DNA: TGTGCCAGCAGCGTAGTCCCCACAGATACGCAGTATTTT. The chain joins TRBV9 to TRBJ2-3; D is unclear. The length of the CDR3 is 13 residues. Germline lookup yields CDR1 SGDLS and CDR2 YYNGEE. Deletions cut 0 bases from V and 2 bases from J, with 4 bases between. The full variable domain, completed using reference TRBV9 and TRBJ2-3, is DSGVTQTPKHLITATGQRVTLRCSPRSGDLSVYWYQQSLDQGLQFLIQYYNGEERAKGNILERFSAQQFPDLHSELNLSSLELGDSALYFCASSVVPTDTQYFGPGTRLTVL.

This clonotype was observed many times. CDR3 sequence reads: CASSQGWGSYGYTF. CDR3 DNA: TGCGCCAGCAGCCAAGGGTGGGGTTCCTATGGCTACACCTTC. The gene calls are TRBV4-3 and TRBJ1-2; no firm D call. The CDR3 is made up of 14 amino acids. Per germline, CDR1 LGHNA and CDR2 YSLEER. Trimming pared 1 base from V and 4 bases from J, leaving 10 bases between.

This clonotype was counted many times. The CDR3 DNA reads as TGCGCCAGCCAACTTGGACTAGCTTCTAGCACAGATACGCAGTATTTT. It translates to CASQLGLASSTDTQYF. The chain recombines TRBV5-1 with TRBJ2-3; TRBD2 agrees at 8 bases. J lost 0 bases, V lost 7 bases, and 10 bases had no gene match. The CDR3 runs 16 residues. Germline loops: CDR1 SGHRS, CDR2 YFSETQ.

Ten or more counts support this clonotype. The chain uses TRBV5-1 and TRBJ2-2; D call uncertain. Per germline, CDR1 SGHRS and CDR2 YFSETQ. This CDR3 region has 14 residues. V lost 0 bases, J lost 2 bases, and 5 bases lay in between. CDR3 nucleotide sequence: TGCGCCAGCAGCTTGGCCCCCAACACCGGGGAGCTGTTTTTT. This sequence encodes CASSLAPNTGELFF. Complete variable domain (other parts from reference TRBV5-1 and TRBJ2-2): KAGVTQTPRYLIKTRGQQVTLSCSPISGHRSVSWYQQTPGQGLQFLFEYFSETQRNKGNFPGRFSGRQFSNSRSEMNVSTLELGDSALYLCASSLAPNTGELFFGEGSRLTVL.

In this sample, this clonotype turned up many times. The chain links TRBV19 to TRBJ1-2; 10 bases are shared with TRBD1. The CDR3 runs 15 residues. Germline V gene data show CDR1 as LNHDA and CDR2 as SQIVND (reference sequence). Germline trimming cut 2 bases from V and 10 bases from J; bases unmatched to any gene: 10. CDR3 loop: CASSIQDRDRGPYTF. In DNA form, the CDR3 reads TGTGCCAGTAGTATACAGGACCGGGACAGGGGTCCCTACACCTTC.

The table lists this clonotype with many counts. This chain connects TRBV10-3 to TRBJ2-5; D call uncertain. Germline V gene data show CDR1 as ENHRY and CDR2 as SYGVKD. V shed 0 bases and J shed 5 bases, with 16 bases lying between them. There are 16 residues in the CDR3. CDR3 region: CAISESMSPLGETQYF. The DNA of the CDR3 is TGTGCCATCAGTGAGTCGATGTCCCCCCTTGGGGAGACCCAGTACTTC.

This clonotype was seen repeatedly, ten times or more. The chain links TRBV5-1 to TRBJ2-7; 10 bases map to TRBD1. CDR1 SGHRS and CDR2 YFSETQ come from the germline V gene. J gave up 4 bases and V 4 bases, and 5 bases lay outside the gene matches. The CDR3 covers 14 residues. The CDR3 loop is CASSRPGQGYEQYF. In DNA, the CDR3 is TGCGCCAGCAGCAGGCCGGGACAGGGGTACGAGCAGTACTTC.

This clonotype was picked up many times. The rearrangement links TRBV7-2 to TRBJ1-6; 8 nucleotides match TRBD1. Looked up from germline, CDR1 is SGHTA and CDR2 is FQGNSA. V gave up 6 bases and J gave up 10 bases; unmatched junction bases: 11. The CDR3 contains 15 residues. This CDR3 reads CASRLMDREGSPLHF. Written as DNA, the CDR3 is TGTGCCAGCAGGCTTATGGACAGGGAAGGATCACCCCTCCACTTT.

This clonotype appeared many times. J is TRBJ2-1 and V is TRBV5-8, with TRBD1 matching over 7 bases. CDR1 SGHTS and CDR2 YDEGEE come from the germline V gene. This CDR3 has 17 residues. The V gene end was trimmed by 1 base and the J gene end by 9 bases; junction bases not matched to a gene: 16. DNA of the CDR3: TGTGCCAGCAGCTTGATTCGGGATGAGGGGGCAGTGGCTGAGCAGTTCTTC. It specifies CASSLIRDEGAVAEQFF.

With respect to this clonotype: This may come from a read error, since a much larger clone is one base off. The V gene is TRBV5-1, the J gene TRBJ2-3; D is ambiguous. The CDR3 is made up of 13 amino acids. V was pared by 6 bases and J by 0 bases, with 8 bases between. Looked up from germline, CDR1 is SGHRS and CDR2 is YFSETQ. In DNA form, the CDR3 reads TGCGCCAGCAACTCGGCGAGCACAGATACGCAGTATTTT. Protein product: CASNSASTDTQYF. The variable domain in full, with the rest retrieved from reference TRBV5-1 and TRBJ2-3, is KAGVTQTPRYLIKTRGQQVTLSCSPISGHRSVSWYQQTPGQGLQFLFEYFSETQRNKGNFPGRFSGRQFSNSRSEMNVSTLELGDSALYLCASNSASTDTQYFGPGTRLTVL.

This clonotype has ten or more counts. The chain links TRBV20-1 to TRBJ2-7, with D possibly being TRBD1 (6 bases). CDR3 length: 14 amino acids. Germline lookup yields CDR1 DFQATT and CDR2 SNEGSKA (reference sequence). The germline V and J ends were trimmed by 3 bases and 3 bases, with 15 bases remaining between them. This chain's CDR3 is CSASEGTSIYEQYF. The CDR3 DNA reads as TGCAGTGCTAGTGAGGGGACATCTATCTACGAGCAGTACTTC.

At least ten counts were recorded for this clonotype. This CDR3 is CSATPSNQPQHF. As DNA, the CDR3 is TGCAGTGCTACCCCTAGCAATCAGCCCCAGCATTTT. The chain employs TRBV20-1 and TRBJ1-5; D gene unclear. Germline V gene lookup returns CDR1 DFQATT and CDR2 SNEGSKA (reference sequence). Trimming pared 4 bases from V and 0 bases from J, leaving 4 bases between. There are 12 residues in the CDR3.

This clonotype has at least ten counts. Compared with germline, one end of the junction differs, possibly owing to a read error. The chain links TRBV7-9 to TRBJ1-4, with D uncertain. Germline values: CDR1 SEHNR, CDR2 FQNEAQ (reference sequence). CDR3 length equals 16 residues. The CDR3 here is CSSSLGRRATNEKLFF. CDR3 bases: TGTTCCAGCAGCTTAGGAAGGAGGGCAACTAATGAAAAACTGTTTTTT. The variable domain in full, completed from reference TRBV7-9 and TRBJ1-4, reads DTGVSQNPRHKITKRGQNVTFRCDPISEHNRLYWYRQTLGQGPEFLTYFQNEAQLEKSRLLSDRFSAERPKGSFSTLEIQRTEQGDSAMYLCSSSLGRRATNEKLFFGSGTQLSVL.

This clonotype was picked up many times. V gene TRBV10-3 combines with J gene TRBJ1-2, with D perhaps TRBD1 (6 bases). V was pared by 2 bases and J by 3 bases, with 19 bases between. This CDR3 has 17 amino acids. Germline values: CDR1 ENHRY, CDR2 SYGVKD. CDR3 amino acids: CAISETQRGDTDYGYTF. The CDR3 DNA reads TGTGCCATCAGTGAGACCCAGAGGGGGGACACAGACTATGGCTACACCTTC.

This clonotype has ten or more counts. The rearrangement uses TRBV5-1 and TRBJ2-7; D not certain. This CDR3 is 13 amino acids long. CDR1 and CDR2 from the germline V gene are SGHRS and YFSETQ. Trimming took off 0 bases at V and 3 bases at J, with 7 bases between the two ends. Here the CDR3 DNA reads TGCGCCAGCAGCTTGGAGCCAGACTACGAGCAGTACGTC. This translates into CASSLEPDYEQYV.

Many counts were recorded for this clonotype. V and J are TRBV25-1 and TRBJ1-1, with D unresolved. The ends were cut back, 2 bases at V and 1 base at J, with 5 bases in the middle. The CDR3 is made up of 13 amino acids. Germline V gives CDR1 MGHDK, CDR2 SYGVNS. Written as DNA, the CDR3 is TGTGCCAGCAGTGAACAAGAGAACACTGAAGCTTTCTTT. Encoded protein: CASSEQENTEAFF.

Ten or more counts support this clonotype. V is TRBV5-1 and J is TRBJ2-3; 9 bases line up with TRBD1. The CDR3 totals 18 residues. Germline V CDR1 and CDR2: SGHRS, YFSETQ. The V segment lost 4 bases and the J segment 4 bases; nucleotides outside the gene matches: 16. CDR3 region: CASSPEASGTGLPDTQYF. CDR3 nucleotides: TGCGCCAGCAGCCCGGAGGCGTCCGGGACAGGGCTGCCAGATACGCAGTATTTT.

The sample holds many counts of this clonotype. The rearrangement uses TRBV5-4 and TRBJ2-1, with D unresolved. There are 16 residues in the CDR3. The V end lost 1 base, the J end lost 4 bases, and 15 bases lay between the germline ends. CDR1 and CDR2 from the germline V gene are SGHNT and YYREEE (reference sequence). The CDR3 region has the DNA TGTGCCAGCAGCTTGCCTGCCGGATTAAATTACAATGAGCAGTTCTTC. Translated, it gives CASSLPAGLNYNEQFF.

This clonotype was found many times. The chain has TRBV12-3 or TRBV12-4 and TRBJ2-5; D is ambiguous. V lost 2 bases and J 2 bases, leaving 9 bases between the germline ends. The CDR3 runs to 14 residues. CDR3 amino acids: CASSLPTTQETQYF. The DNA for the CDR3 is TGTGCCAGCAGTTTACCGACAACGCAAGAGACCCAGTACTTC.

This clonotype was counted at least ten times. This chain connects TRBV4-3 to TRBJ2-3, with D hard to call. Germline CDR1 and CDR2: LGHNA and YSLEER. The CDR3 has 14 amino acids. The V end was cut by 0 bases, the J end by 2 bases, with 6 bases between. This CDR3 is CASSQDTYTDTQYF. Here the CDR3 DNA reads TGCGCCAGCAGCCAAGATACCTACACAGATACGCAGTATTTT.

To note about this clonotype: One junction end does not reproduce the germline sequence, and a read error may be involved. The chain recombines TRBV5-1 with TRBJ2-1, with 7 positions matching TRBD1. This CDR3 comprises 13 residues. CDR1 and CDR2 from the germline V gene are SGHRS and YFSETQ. The CDR3 region is CASCLDRDYEQFF. As DNA, the CDR3 is TGCGCCAGCTGCTTAGACAGGGATTATGAGCAGTTCTTC.

This clonotype was recorded many times. The rearrangement joins TRBV5-1 to TRBJ2-3, with 13 bases that match TRBD2. CDR1 SGHRS and CDR2 YFSETQ come from the germline V gene. The CDR3 contains 18 residues. Unmatched junction bases numbered 5, after V lost 0 bases and J lost 1 base. The CDR3 coding sequence is TGCGCCAGCAGCTTGGCTACTAGCGGGGGGGCCGGCACAGATACGCAGTATTTT. Translation: CASSLATSGGAGTDTQYF.

This clonotype was counted a few times. J is TRBJ2-2 and V is TRBV7-7; unclear D gene. CDR3 length: 15 amino acids. Trimming left V 1 base short and J 0 bases short, with 6 bases between. CDR1 SSHAT and CDR2 FNYEAQ come from the germline V gene (reference sequence). In DNA, the CDR3 is TGTGCCAGCAGCTTAGGAGGATCGAACACCGGGGAGCTGTTTTTT. This sequence encodes CASSLGGSNTGELFF. The full variable domain, in which reference TRBV7-7 and TRBJ2-2 provide the parts outside the CDR3, is GAGVSQSPRYKVTKRGQDVTLRCDPISSHATLYWYQQALGQGPEFLTYFNYEAQPDKSGLPSDRFSAERPEGSISTLTIQRTEQRDSAMYRCASSLGGSNTGELFFGEGSRLTVL.